This TCR beta chain was sequenced during a study of T cells after yellow fever vaccination. About the research overall: Fractions low in cell number were prepared with SMART-Seq v4 Ultra Low Input.

CDR3 length: 14 amino acids. V lost 1 base and J lost 7; bases outside the gene matches: 7. Germline lookup yields CDR1 LGHDT and CDR2 YNNKEL (reference sequence). TCRdb itself ran the 5' RACE reads through MiXCR, one entry per CDR3 protein. The sample lists a few hundred thousand distinct CDR3 sequences, roughly 5.2% occurring once. This rearrangement joins TRBV3-1 to TRBJ2-7; 7 bases map to TRBD1. The receptor was derived from a man aged 18 to 29 who received the YFV17D yellow fever vaccine. The material sequenced was CD4+ T cells sorted from PBMCs, taken on the day of the yellow fever booster vaccination. CDR3 DNA sequence: TGTGCCAGCAGCCAAGGAGACAGGGCAAGGGAGCAGTACTTC. This sequence encodes CASSQGDRAREQYF.